This T cell receptor beta chain appears in the sequencing data of a study of blood T cell repertoires in COVID-19. Assay: immunoSEQ multiplex PCR; the TCRdb copy retains only in-frame clones and omits some. The sample has 160,000 or so clones, about 85% seen once. Germline-derived CDR1 and CDR2 are KGHSH and LQKENI. V lost 5 bases and J 10 bases, leaving 15 bases between the germline ends. The CDR3 covers 14 residues. V gene TRBV18 combines with J gene TRBJ1-6, with D perhaps TRBD1 (5 bases). The sequence was collected from a woman between 45 and 65 years old who had recovered from COVID-19. The sample consisted of PBMCs or T cells enriched from blood (not recorded which). CDR3 in DNA: TGTGCCAGCTCAGAGACCGCACAGGCGTCACCCCTCCACTTT. Protein product: CASSETAQASPLHF. Full variable domain (rest looked up from reference TRBV18 and TRBJ1-6): NAGVMQNPRHLVRRRGQEARLRCSPMKGHSHVYWYRQLPEEGLKFMVYLQKENIIDESGMPKERFSAEFPKEGPSILRIQQVVRGDSAAYFCASSETAQASPLHFGNGTRLTVT.